This entry is about one T cell receptor (beta chain). It has no known antigen specificity. Base qualities are not provided; no much larger clone lies one nucleotide away. The data were taken from a study of cytomegalovirus exposure and HLA in healthy donors (dated by TCRdb to the late 2010s). General notes on the study: According to an earlier analysis of a few hundred of the donors, some 180 million T cells yielded 120 million or so unique TCR beta sequences and more than 250 Gb of sequence data. Of the approximately 400 genotyped donors, more than 75% were placed in the genetic ancestry cluster associated with self-reported Caucasian donors. Donor age, sex, ethnicity and CMV serostatus were collected together with the repertoire data. To study patterns of TCR occurrence, a later analysis re-analyzed previously published TCR beta repertoires from 650 to 750 donors and added high-resolution HLA genotyping. Both class I and class II loci were covered by HLA typing, at four-digit resolution. In a later genetic analysis, genome-wide SNP genotypes for about 55% of the roughly 700 donors were used, and that subset was treated as a discovery cohort. High-throughput TCR immunosequencing, statistical association of individual TCRs with disease status, and machine learning were combined to predict cytomegalovirus infection status. Typing coverage differed by locus: A, B, C, DRB1 and DQB1 were typed in roughly 620-630 donors, DQA1 in 500 to 550, DPA1 in over 600, and DPB1 in approximately 450. Across 300 to 400 genotyped donors of the cohort, an average of roughly 230,000 unique TCR beta nucleotide sequences per donor were sequenced, and approximately 19% of those sequences were non-productive. The aim of the study was to test whether cataloging public T cell receptors could identify signatures of past pathogen exposure. The study used immunosequencing to profile the T cell repertoires of approximately 650 subjects and linked those repertoires to cytomegalovirus serostatus. Besides the first cohort of under 700 subjects, a separate validation cohort made up of 90 to 150 different subjects was used. Roughly 5 DR-DQ haplotypes were handled as single units for association and clustering, since linkage in the cohort was strong. The later analysis used no new phenotypic data to find candidate immune exposures, relying instead on TCR beta sequences and their occurrence across donors. In an earlier analysis of 587 of the donors, high-throughput TCR beta sequencing was used to judge whether each TCR beta V gene segment behaved as functional or pseudogenic. All discovery cohort repertoires had been generated on a single sequencing platform. An early release covering roughly 580 HLA-typed donors comprised 250 to 350 gigabases of sequencing data and approximately 80 million unique TCR sequences. General study outcomes and caveats: The study gave a list of roughly 150 TCR beta chains associated with cytomegalovirus. According to a later analysis, TCR association rates differed among HLA loci, with DRB1 alleles showing the most associated TCRs and HLA-C alleles showing the fewest. At a false discovery rate of 0.05, a later analysis linked fewer than 20,000 TCR beta sequences to specific HLA alleles. Cytomegalovirus status was reported to be diagnosed by the classifier with high specificity and sensitivity in both the original and validation cohorts. A further reported finding was that TCR beta sequences accurately predicted the HLA-A and HLA-B alleles for most subjects in the first cohort. The authors suggested that the approach could potentially be generalized to other disease states and immunological phenotypes. Broadly in line with IMGT annotations, most TCR beta V segments showed up in productive rearrangements about 87% or about 30% of the time in an earlier analysis of 450 to 600 of the donors. According to a later analysis, parvovirus B19, influenza, CMV and Epstein-Barr virus appeared linked to several top co-occurrence clusters. The earlier analysis of 587 of the donors excluded approximately 17 rarely observed V segments, including chromosome 9 orphons, because counts were too low. Across donors, most TCR sequences were observed very rarely, whereas some public TCRs were present in many individuals. Because some donors lacked HLA typing at each locus, the association tests relied only on the typed subset. The presence/absence analyses assumed that sequencing depth was roughly uniform across donors, and that assumption may not be true. In vitro tests confirmed that three of the cytomegalovirus-associated TCR beta chains recognize cytomegalovirus antigens. Compared with the roughly 600-donor mean, donors in an Asian-associated ancestry cluster had fewer N-insertions in productive TCRs, according to a later genetic analysis. Most CMV-associated TCR beta chains appeared to be HLA-restricted in a later analysis, and the HLA associations seemed to be driven largely by CMV exposure. A cluster of highly shared sequence variants was judged likely to represent a technical artifact of the sequencing pipeline. A later analysis found that HLA-associated TCR beta chains were more clonally expanded and had lower generation probabilities than equally common non-associated chains. Because the 87-base-pair reads could not distinguish some IMGT-functional V segments, including TRBV6-2 and TRBV6-3, those segments were excluded. When HLA alleles, especially DR and DQ, strongly co-occurred, attributing TCR associations to individual alleles was difficult. This cohort had only TCR beta chains sequenced, and the lack of alpha or paired-chain data limited which features could be detected. In a later genetic analysis, a missense DCLRE1C variant was associated with V-gene and J-gene trimming of TCR beta chains, and the association was replicated in an independent cohort. For the cohort, immune exposure information was limited to CMV serostatus. Linkage disequilibrium might explain the correlated functional status among segregating V segments, but an unknown experimental factor could not be excluded.

The library was produced with the immunoSEQ multiplex PCR assay. For the multiplex PCR, a mixture combining 60 forward primers for TCR Vbeta segments and 13 reverse primers for TCR Jbeta segments was used. The CDR3 region of rearranged TCR beta genes was amplified from genomic DNA with a multiplex PCR assay. The Illumina HiSeq System was used to sequence the amplified TCR beta libraries as 87-base-pair reads. The study's processing was this. A later analysis counted approximately 84 million unique TCR beta chains across the 666 repertoires, and around 12 million of these chains were shared by at least two donors. Raw reads were error-corrected and collapsed into unique sequences by a nearest-neighbor algorithm in which closely related sequences were merged to remove PCR and sequencing errors. To assign V, D and J gene segments, CDR3 sequences were aligned to IMGT reference sequences. For a sequence to be retained, a match of at least six nucleotides was required to both a V gene segment and a J gene segment. Rearrangements were classified as productive when the CDR3 lacked stop codons and remained in frame with V and J, and all other rearrangements were classified as non-productive. Following IMGT convention, CDR3 was defined as the stretch from the second conserved V-encoded cysteine to the conserved J-encoded phenylalanine. The earlier analysis of about 590 of the donors excluded sequences that lacked an unambiguous match to a single V gene segment. In an earlier analysis of 587 of the donors, V segments were called functional above 56.7% productive rearrangements and were called segregating when the between-donor standard deviation exceeded 5%. A statistical classification framework was built to diagnose cytomegalovirus status from the catalog of TCR beta chain sequences. V and J gene assignment, in a later analysis, came from comparing TCR nucleotide sequences with IMGT/GENE-DB human TR gene sequences. In a later analysis, CDR3 sequences and most-parsimonious VDJ recombination scenarios were assigned using the TCRdist pipeline. In a later analysis, each TCR beta chain was defined by its CDR3 amino acid sequence together with its V-gene family, and reads without a unique V-gene family were excluded. In a later analysis, several hundred highly shared, low-generation-probability nucleotide sequences were removed to address suspected cross-contamination and a sequencing artifact. In a later analysis, a clonal expansion index for each public chain was calculated from normalized within-repertoire ranks of inferred template counts. A later analysis computed generation probabilities with a VDJ recombination model fitted to out-of-frame rearrangements, and checked the results against IGoR. In a later analysis, TCR-TCR, TCR-HLA and TCR-CMV co-occurrence was scored with hypergeometric tests, and a repertoire-size bias correction was applied to TCR pairs. To estimate false discovery rates, a later analysis permuted the HLA or CMV assignments 20 times. In a later analysis, co-occurring TCRs were grouped with DBSCAN, and TCRdist sequence similarity was added when clustering was performed within HLA-allele-positive subsets. Co-occurrence clustering excluded repertoires with fewer than 30,000 or more than 120,000 public chains, plus five with anomalous nucleotide sharing. TCRdb mirrors the immuneACCESS table, restricted to in-frame sequences. Some clones are absent from its copies; in checked studies, under half trace to an unresolved V gene, and the reason for the others is unknown. D and trimming were read from the DNA, whereas the V and J calls and clone size are those reported in that table. The sample table shows some 150,000 clones, and about four fifths are seen once. 4.9% of the sample lies in the top ten.

Per the germline V gene, SGHDT is the CDR1 and YYEEEE is the CDR2. V is reduced by 4 bases and J by 5 bases, leaving a spacing of 9 bases between them. The CDR3 has 12 amino acids, counting the end cysteine and phenylalanine. The retained sequence is limited to the CDR3, 36 bases, with the frame set at the first base. The cohort consisted of more than 650 healthy bone marrow donors. Cohort members were all nominally healthy when sampled, although unrecorded immune exposures were likely present. The donor was CMV seropositive and belonged to the group of 250 to 300 seropositive cohort members. A peripheral blood sample was collected from each donor, and TCR beta sequencing was performed on peripheral blood mononuclear cells. Genomic DNA was extracted from the blood cell samples with the Qiagen DNeasy Blood Extraction Kit.

The chain employs TRBV5-6 and TRBJ1-1; matching of 5 bases hints at TRBD1 as the D gene. This TCR came from a young woman in good health and CMV-seropositive. Sequenced material: PBMCs. The CDR3 region reads CASSIGDTEAFF. The nucleotides read TGTGCCAGCAGCATAGGGGATACTGAAGCTTTCTTT.